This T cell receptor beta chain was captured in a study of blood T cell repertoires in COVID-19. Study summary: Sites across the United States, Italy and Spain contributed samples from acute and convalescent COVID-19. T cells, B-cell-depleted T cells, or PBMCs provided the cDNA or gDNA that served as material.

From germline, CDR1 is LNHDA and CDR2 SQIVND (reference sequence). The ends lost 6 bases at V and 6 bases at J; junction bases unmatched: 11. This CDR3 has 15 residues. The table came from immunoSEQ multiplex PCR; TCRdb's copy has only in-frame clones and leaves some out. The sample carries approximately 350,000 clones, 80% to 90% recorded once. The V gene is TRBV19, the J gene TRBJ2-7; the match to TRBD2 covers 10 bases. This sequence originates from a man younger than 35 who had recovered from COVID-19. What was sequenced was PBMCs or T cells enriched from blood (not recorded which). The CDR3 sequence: CASSRQAGGELEQYF. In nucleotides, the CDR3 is TGTGCCAGTAGCCGTCAAGCGGGAGGGGAACTCGAGCAGTACTTC.